The clone carrying this TCR beta chain was observed once. Using immunoSEQ multiplex PCR, the repertoire was profiled, and TCRdb retains in-frame clones only, with some absent. The table includes fewer than 400,000 clones, around nine tenths detected once. This sample is part of a study of blood T cell repertoires in COVID-19. This CDR3 contains 15 residues. Germline V gene lookup returns CDR1 SQVTM and CDR2 ANQGSEA. Trimming shortened V by 4 bases and J by 0 bases, and 14 bases separated the two germline ends. The sequence derives from a woman in her 50s who had recovered from COVID-19. This chain links TRBV29-1 with TRBJ2-3; possibly TRBD1 for D (5 bases). The material sequenced was PBMCs or T cells enriched from blood (not recorded which). In DNA form, the CDR3 reads TGCAGCGTTGTCGGCCAGGGCACTAGCACAGATACGCAGTATTTT. It codes for CSVVGQGTSTDTQYF.